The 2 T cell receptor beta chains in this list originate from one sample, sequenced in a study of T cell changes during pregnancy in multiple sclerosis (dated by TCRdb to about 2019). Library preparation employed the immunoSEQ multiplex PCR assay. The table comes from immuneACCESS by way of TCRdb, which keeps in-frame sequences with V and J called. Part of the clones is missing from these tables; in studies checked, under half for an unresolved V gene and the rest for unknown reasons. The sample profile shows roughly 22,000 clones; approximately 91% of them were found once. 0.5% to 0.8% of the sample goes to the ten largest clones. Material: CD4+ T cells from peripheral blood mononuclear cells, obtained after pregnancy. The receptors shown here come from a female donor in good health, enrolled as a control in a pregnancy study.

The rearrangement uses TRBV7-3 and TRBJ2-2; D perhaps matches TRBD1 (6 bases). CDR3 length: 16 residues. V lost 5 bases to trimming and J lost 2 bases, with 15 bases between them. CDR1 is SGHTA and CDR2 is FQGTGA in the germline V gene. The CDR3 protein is CASSINKGGNTGELFF. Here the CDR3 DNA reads TGTGCCAGCAGCATAAACAAAGGGGGAAACACCGGGGAGCTGTTTTTT.

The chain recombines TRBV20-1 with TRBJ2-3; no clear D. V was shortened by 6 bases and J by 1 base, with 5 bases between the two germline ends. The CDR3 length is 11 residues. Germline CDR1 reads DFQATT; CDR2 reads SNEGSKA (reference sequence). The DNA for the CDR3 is TGCAGTGCGAGCGGCACAGATACGCAGTATTTT. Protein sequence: CSASGTDTQYF.